The 12 T cell receptor beta chains below come from one sample, sequenced in a study of identical twins. TCRdb re-called the 5' RACE reads with MiXCR, one entry per CDR3 protein. The sample contains 700,000 to 950,000 distinct CDR3 sequences, roughly an eighth of which appear only once. These sequences were also reported in another study, on yellow fever vaccine responses in identical twins.

The source material was PBMCs. These receptors came from a woman aged 18-29 years in good health.

This clonotype came up a few times. V gene TRBV21-1 combines with J gene TRBJ2-1. TRBV21-1 is tagged as a pseudogene. The CDR3 totals 16 residues. CDR3 sequence (DNA): TGTGCCAGCAGCAAAGCGCTGCAGGGGCCGTACAATGAGCAGTTCTTC. Translated, it gives CASSKALQGPYNEQFF.

This clonotype has a handful of counts. This sequence joins TRBV29-1 and TRBJ2-5; unclear D gene. The CDR3 has 13 residues. CDR1 SQVTM and CDR2 ANQGSEA come from the germline V gene. Trimming removed 7 bases from V and 0 bases from J, with 12 bases in between. The CDR3 DNA reads TGCAGCGCTACAGACCCGTACCAAGAGACCCAGTACTTC. This translates into CSATDPYQETQYF.

The chain joins TRBV12-3 or TRBV12-4 to TRBJ2-7; D is unclear. This CDR3 spans 14 amino acids. V was clipped by 4 bases and J by 6 bases, with 16 bases between them. Here the CDR3 reads CASSSGPPSAEQYV. CDR3 sequence (DNA): TGTGCCAGCAGTTCCGGGCCCCCCTCCGCCGAGCAGTACGTC.

This clonotype appeared a few times. The chain is built from TRBV29-1 and TRBJ2-6; a weak D match, TRBD1 (5 bases). This CDR3 spans 14 amino acids. Trimming removed 5 bases at V and 1 base at J, with 9 bases between. The germline gives CDR1 SQVTM, CDR2 ANQGSEA. The chain's CDR3 is CSVQTVSGANVLTF. For the CDR3, the DNA is TGCAGCGTTCAGACAGTTTCTGGGGCCAACGTCCTGACTTTC.

V usage is TRBV28 and J usage is TRBJ2-2; D tentatively fits TRBD1 or TRBD2 (5 bases each). V was shortened by 3 bases and J by 6 bases, with 14 bases between the two germline ends. In germline, CDR1 is MDHEN, CDR2 SYDVKM. This CDR3 has 15 amino acids. This chain's CDR3 is CASSLGPGRAGELFF. For the CDR3, the DNA is TGTGCCAGCAGTTTGGGGCCAGGGCGGGCCGGGGAGCTGTTTTTT.

The genes are TRBV18 and TRBJ1-1; 7 bases agree with TRBD1. V lost 4 bases, J lost 3 bases, and 8 bases stayed unmatched. CDR1 KGHSH and CDR2 LQKENI come from the germline V gene. The CDR3 has 15 amino acids. The DNA for the CDR3 is TGTGCCAGCTCACAAATACAGGGGTTTGACACTGAAGCTTTCTTT. Translation gives CASSQIQGFDTEAFF.

In this sample, this clonotype turned up a few times. The chain recombines TRBV13 with TRBJ2-3; D unclear. V lost 7 bases and J 2 bases, leaving 16 bases between the germline ends. CDR3 size: 15 residues. CDR1 PRHDT and CDR2 FYEKMQ come from the germline V gene (reference sequence). The chain's CDR3 is CASTQARGNTDTQYF. The CDR3 coding sequence is TGTGCCAGCACCCAGGCGAGAGGTAACACAGATACGCAGTATTTT.

The genes are TRBV19 and TRBJ2-1; 9 nucleotides align to TRBD2. This CDR3 is built from 15 residues. V lost 2 bases, J lost 5 bases, and 4 bases stayed unmatched. Germline V gene data show CDR1 as LNHDA and CDR2 as SQIVND (reference sequence). The CDR3 loop is CASSIMLAGHNEQFF. For the CDR3, the DNA is TGTGCCAGTAGTATAATGCTAGCGGGGCACAATGAGCAGTTCTTC.

V gene TRBV5-6 combines with J gene TRBJ2-3, with 7 bases fitting TRBD2. The CDR3 has 15 residues. The V and J ends lost 2 bases and 4 bases, in that order; junction bases with no gene match: 7. Germline V CDR1 and CDR2: SGHDT, YYEEEE. CDR3 sequence (DNA): TGTGCCAGCAGCTTATTGGGAGGGAGCGCAGATACGCAGTATTTT. Its protein is CASSLLGGSADTQYF. The whole variable domain, remainder taken from reference TRBV5-6 and TRBJ2-3, is DAGVTQSPTHLIKTRGQQVTLRCSPKSGHDTVSWYQQALGQGPQFIFQYYEEEERQRGNFPDRFSGHQFPNYSSELNVNALLLGDSALYLCASSLLGGSADTQYFGPGTRLTVL.

This clonotype was counted a few times. The CDR3 region has the DNA TGTGCCAGCAGCCATTCAGCGGGGATTAGCGGGAACGAGTTCTTC. Translated, it gives CASSHSAGISGNEFF. The chain carries TRBV3-1 and TRBJ2-1; 8 bases match TRBD2. The germline CDR1 and CDR2 sequences are LGHDT and YNNKEL (reference sequence). With V trimmed by 3 bases and J by 14 bases, 15 bases remained unmatched. The CDR3 runs to 15 residues.

This clonotype has a count of ten or more. The chain is built from TRBV24-1 and TRBJ2-1, with D perhaps matching TRBD2 (5 bases). The V and J ends lost 8 bases and 7 bases respectively, with 17 bases between them. The CDR3 runs 14 residues. Germline assignment: CDR1 KGHDR and CDR2 SFDVKD. CDR3 sequence: CATKVGEGGNEQFF. Here the CDR3 DNA reads TGTGCCACCAAGGTAGGAGAAGGAGGAAATGAGCAGTTCTTC.

This clonotype was detected ten times or more. This rearrangement joins TRBV27 to TRBJ2-2; 7 positions agree with TRBD2. Trimming at V came to 5 bases and at J to 4 bases, leaving 13 bases not matched to a gene. Per the germline V gene, CDR1 is MNHEY and CDR2 is SMNVEV (reference sequence). This CDR3 is built from 17 residues. CDR3 coding DNA: TGTGCCAGCAGTCACCCTCCCGGACTAGGTCTCACCGGGGAGCTGTTTTTT. Translated: CASSHPPGLGLTGELFF.